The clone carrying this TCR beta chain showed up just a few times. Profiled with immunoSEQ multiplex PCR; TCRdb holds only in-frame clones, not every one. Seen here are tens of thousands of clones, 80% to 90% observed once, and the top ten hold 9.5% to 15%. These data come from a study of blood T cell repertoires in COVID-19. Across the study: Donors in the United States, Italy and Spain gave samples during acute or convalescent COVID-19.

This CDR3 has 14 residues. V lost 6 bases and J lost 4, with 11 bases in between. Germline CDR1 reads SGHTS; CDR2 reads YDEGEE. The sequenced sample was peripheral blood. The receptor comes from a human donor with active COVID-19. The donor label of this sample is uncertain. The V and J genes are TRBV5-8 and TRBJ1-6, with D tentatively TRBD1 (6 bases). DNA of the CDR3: TGTGCCAGCACTCCAGGACAGTATAATTCACCCCTCCACTTT. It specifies CASTPGQYNSPLHF.